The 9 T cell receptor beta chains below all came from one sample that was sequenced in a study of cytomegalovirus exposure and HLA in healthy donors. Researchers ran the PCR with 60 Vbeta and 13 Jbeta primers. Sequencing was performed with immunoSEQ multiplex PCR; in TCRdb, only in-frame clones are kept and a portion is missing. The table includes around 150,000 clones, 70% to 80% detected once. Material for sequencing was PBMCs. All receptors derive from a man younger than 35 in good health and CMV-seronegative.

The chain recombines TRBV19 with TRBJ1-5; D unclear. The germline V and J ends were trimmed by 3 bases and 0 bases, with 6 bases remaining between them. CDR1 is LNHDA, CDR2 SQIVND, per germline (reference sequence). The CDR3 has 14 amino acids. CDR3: CASSILNSNQPQHF. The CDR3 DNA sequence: TGTGCCAGTAGTATCCTAAATAGCAATCAGCCCCAGCATTTT.

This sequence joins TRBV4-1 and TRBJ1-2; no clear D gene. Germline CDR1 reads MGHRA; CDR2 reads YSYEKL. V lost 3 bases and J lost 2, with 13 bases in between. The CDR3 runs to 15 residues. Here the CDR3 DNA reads TGCGCCAGCAGCCATCCATCCAGGATGAACTATGGCTACACCTTC. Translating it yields CASSHPSRMNYGYTF.

DNA of the CDR3: TGTGCCAGTCAATTGCGGGGATCCTACGAGCAGTACTTC. It yields the protein CASQLRGSYEQYF. The gene calls are TRBV11-3 and TRBJ2-7; tentatively, D is TRBD2 (6 bases). Trimming stripped 9 bases from V and 1 base from J, with 13 bases between. Germline values: CDR1 SGHNT, CDR2 YENEEA. The length of the CDR3 is 13 residues.

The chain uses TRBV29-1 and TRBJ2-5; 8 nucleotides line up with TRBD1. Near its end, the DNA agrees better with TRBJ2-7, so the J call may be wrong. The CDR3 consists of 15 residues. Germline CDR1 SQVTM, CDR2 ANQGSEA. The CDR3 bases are TGCAGCGTTACTAGGACCGGACAGGGTTTCTACGAGCAGTACTTC. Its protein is CSVTRTGQGFYEQYF.

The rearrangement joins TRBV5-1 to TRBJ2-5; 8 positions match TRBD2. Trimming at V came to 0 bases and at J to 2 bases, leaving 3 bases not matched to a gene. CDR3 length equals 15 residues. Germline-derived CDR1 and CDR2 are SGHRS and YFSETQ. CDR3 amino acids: CASSLELADQETQYF. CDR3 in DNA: TGCGCCAGCAGCTTGGAACTAGCGGATCAAGAGACCCAGTACTTC.

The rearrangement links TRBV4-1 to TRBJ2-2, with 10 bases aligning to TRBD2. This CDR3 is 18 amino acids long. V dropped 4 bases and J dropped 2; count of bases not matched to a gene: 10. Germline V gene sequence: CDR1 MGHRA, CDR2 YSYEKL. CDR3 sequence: CASSRVPGLAENTGELFF. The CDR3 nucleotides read TGCGCCAGCAGCCGGGTACCTGGACTAGCGGAAAACACCGGGGAGCTGTTTTTT.

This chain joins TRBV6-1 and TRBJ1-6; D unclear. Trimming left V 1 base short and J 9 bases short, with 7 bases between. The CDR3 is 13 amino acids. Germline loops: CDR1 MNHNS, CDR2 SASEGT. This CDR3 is CASSEVSSSPLHF. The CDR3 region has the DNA TGTGCCAGCAGTGAAGTTTCTTCTTCACCCCTCCACTTT.

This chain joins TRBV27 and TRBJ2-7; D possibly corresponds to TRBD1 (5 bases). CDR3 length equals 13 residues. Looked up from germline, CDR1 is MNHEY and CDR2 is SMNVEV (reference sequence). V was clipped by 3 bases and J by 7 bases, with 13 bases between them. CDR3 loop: CASSLDNSGEQYF. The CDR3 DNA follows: TGTGCCAGCAGTTTGGACAACAGTGGGGAGCAGTACTTC.

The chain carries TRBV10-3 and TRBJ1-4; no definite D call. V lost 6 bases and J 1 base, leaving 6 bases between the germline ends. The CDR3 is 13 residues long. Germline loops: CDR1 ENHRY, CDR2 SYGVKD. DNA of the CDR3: TGTGCCATCAGCGGAGAAACTAATGAAAAACTGTTTTTT. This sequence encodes CAISGETNEKLFF.